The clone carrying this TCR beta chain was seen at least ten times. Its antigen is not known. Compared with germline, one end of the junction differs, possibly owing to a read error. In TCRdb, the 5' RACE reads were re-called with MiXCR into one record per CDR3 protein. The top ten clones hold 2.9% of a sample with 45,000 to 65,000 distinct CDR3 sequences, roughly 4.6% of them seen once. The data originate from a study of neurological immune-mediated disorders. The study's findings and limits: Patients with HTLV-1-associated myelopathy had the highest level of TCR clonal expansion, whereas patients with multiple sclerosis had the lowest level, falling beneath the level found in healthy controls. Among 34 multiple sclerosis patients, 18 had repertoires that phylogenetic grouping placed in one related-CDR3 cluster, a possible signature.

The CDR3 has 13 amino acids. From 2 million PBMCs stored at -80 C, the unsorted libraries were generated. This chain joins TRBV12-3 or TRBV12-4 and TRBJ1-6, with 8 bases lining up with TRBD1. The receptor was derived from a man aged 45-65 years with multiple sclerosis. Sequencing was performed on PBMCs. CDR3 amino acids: CASRGQAGSPLNF. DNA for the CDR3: TGTGCCAGCAGGGGACAGGCAGGGTCACCCCTCAACTTT.